Below, 5 T cell receptor beta chains from the same sample are listed, as sequenced in a study of T cells in Graves' hyperthyroidism and ophthalmopathy. What was amplified from RNA transcripts were TCR beta CDR3 regions. An initial round of RT-PCR targeting the TCR CDR3 relied on the HTBI primer set. In TCRdb, the multiplex PCR reads were re-called with MiXCR into one record per CDR3 protein. The profile shows about 560,000 distinct CDR3 sequences, 16% of them singletons. Sequencing used blood. Receptors originate from a woman under 30 with Graves' hyperthyroidism.

This clonotype was counted ten times or more. The genes are TRBV20-1 and TRBJ2-2, with D perhaps assigned TRBD1 or TRBD2 (5 bases each). Per the germline V gene, CDR1 is DFQATT and CDR2 is SNEGSKA (reference sequence). This CDR3 has 13 amino acids. Trimming shortened V by 5 bases and J by 4 bases, and 11 bases separated the two germline ends. The CDR3 sequence: CSARGTATGELFF. In DNA form, the CDR3 reads TGCAGTGCTCGTGGGACCGCCACCGGGGAGCTGTTTTTT.

This clonotype was detected many times. CDR3 sequence: CASSGFGGGSYEQYF. The CDR3 region has the DNA TGTGCCAGCAGTGGTTTTGGGGGGGGCTCCTACGAGCAGTACTTC. The chain uses TRBV27 and TRBJ2-7; TRBD2 matches at 7 bases. Germline V CDR1 and CDR2: MNHEY, SMNVEV (reference sequence). V lost 5 bases to trimming and J lost 0 bases; unmatched junction nucleotides: 7. This CDR3 is built from 15 residues.

This clonotype was detected many times. V gene TRBV5-6 combines with J gene TRBJ1-2; 9 bases map to TRBD1. V lost 4 bases, J lost 10 bases, and 8 bases stayed unmatched. This CDR3 comprises 13 residues. From germline, CDR1 is SGHDT and CDR2 YYEEEE. CDR3: CASSRGQGALYTF. CDR3 sequence (DNA): TGTGCCAGCAGCCGGGGACAGGGTGCGCTCTACACCTTC.

This clonotype has at least ten counts. The chain combines TRBV3-1 with TRBJ1-2; a weak D match, TRBD1 (5 bases). Germline V gives CDR1 LGHDT, CDR2 YNNKEL (reference sequence). Trimming removed 7 bases from V and 1 base from J, with 16 bases in between. This CDR3 spans 15 amino acids. CDR3 residues: CASTLGRGVNYGYTF. In nucleotides, the CDR3 is TGTGCCAGCACCCTGGGGAGAGGGGTTAACTATGGCTACACCTTC.

The chain links TRBV10-3 to TRBJ1-1; 9 bases agree with TRBD1. Trimming cost V 6 bases and J 1 base; bases outside gene matches: 3. The germline V gene has CDR1 ENHRY and CDR2 SYGVKD. The CDR3 sequence is 14 residues long. In DNA, the CDR3 is TGTGCCATCAGGGGACAGGGATGGAACACTGAAGCTTTCTTT. This encodes CAIRGQGWNTEAFF.